Listed below are T cell receptor beta chains from one sample, sequenced in a study of Graves' ophthalmopathy and Graves' hyperthyroidism. MiXCR, applied by TCRdb to the multiplex PCR reads, yields one record per CDR3 protein. The sample lists about 550,000 distinct CDR3 sequences, roughly 40% seen once, with about 4% in the top ten. Material: peripheral blood or thyroid tissue (not recorded which). The receptors come from an adult man with Graves' hyperthyroidism. Each CDR3 is given without its conserved first and last residue. Expanded clones get a size class; other rows say once, few or many, or leave the size out.

-,TRBV20-1,SVLTSGGYQTQH
many,TRBV20-1,SANGDYRGPHETQY
-,TRBV7-8,ASSRSGTGSPEQY
many,TRBV10-3,AIKDYSTGELF
few,TRBV5-8,ASSLEGPGNTEAF
-,TRBV29-1,SQVGTGTGGYT
-,TRBV24-1,ATCEDRDIRAF
-,TRBV28,ASSLWDRGRINSPLH
few,TRBV6-5,ASSYSRGNWGEKLF
many,TRBV5-6,ASSLSLTGRQPQH
many,TRBV14,ASSQVLGAETYEQY
-,TRBV20-1,SASLGQGGTGAF
many,TRBV25-1,ASSESNNMNTEAF
many,TRBV19,ASSIPGTGPNSPLH
-,TRBV9,ASSLGTGNTIANVLT
many,TRBV19,ASTNSARSVAGELF
few,TRBV3-1,ASSQGGQGGYEQY
-,TRBV20-1,SARDYAGQGSREQY
-,TRBV7-2,ASSPGTGESEQY
few,TRBV29-1,SVGSSGGTQY
-,TRBV6-1,ASSVSGTSGGTQY
-,TRBV7-9,ASSKGPGQVYGYT
many,TRBV10-3,AISERDSGNTIY
-,TRBV20-1,SASGPEAQY
-,TRBV7-6,ASSVGRGPEAF
-,TRBV29-1,SVEIWGTGEDQPQH
-,TRBV30,AWNKGAVDQPQH
many,TRBV28,ASRATEAF